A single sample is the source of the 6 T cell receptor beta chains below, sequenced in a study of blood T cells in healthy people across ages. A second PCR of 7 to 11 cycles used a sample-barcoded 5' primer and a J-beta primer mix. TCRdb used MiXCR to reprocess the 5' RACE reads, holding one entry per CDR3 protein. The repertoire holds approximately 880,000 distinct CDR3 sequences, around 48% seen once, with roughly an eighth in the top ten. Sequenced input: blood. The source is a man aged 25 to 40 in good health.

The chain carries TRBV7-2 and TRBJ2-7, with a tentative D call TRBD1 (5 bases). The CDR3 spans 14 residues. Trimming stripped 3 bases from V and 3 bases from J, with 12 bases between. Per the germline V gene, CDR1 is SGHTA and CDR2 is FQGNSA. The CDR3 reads CASSFSGMLYEQYF. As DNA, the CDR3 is TGTGCCAGCAGCTTCTCAGGGATGCTCTACGAGCAGTACTTC.

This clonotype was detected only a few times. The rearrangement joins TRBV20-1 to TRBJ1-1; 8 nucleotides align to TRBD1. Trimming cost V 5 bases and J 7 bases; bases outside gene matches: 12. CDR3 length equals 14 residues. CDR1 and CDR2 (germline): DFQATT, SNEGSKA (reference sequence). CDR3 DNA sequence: TGCAGTGCTGGCTGGACAGGGCGTTTGGGTGAAGCTTTCTTT. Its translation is CSAGWTGRLGEAFF.

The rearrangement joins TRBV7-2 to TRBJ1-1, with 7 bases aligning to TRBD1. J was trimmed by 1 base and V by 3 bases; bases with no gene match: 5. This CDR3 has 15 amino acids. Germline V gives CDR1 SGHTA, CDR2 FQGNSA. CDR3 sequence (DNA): TGTGCCAGCAGCTTCGCAGGGGGGGAGAACACTGAAGCTTTCTTT. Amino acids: CASSFAGGENTEAFF.

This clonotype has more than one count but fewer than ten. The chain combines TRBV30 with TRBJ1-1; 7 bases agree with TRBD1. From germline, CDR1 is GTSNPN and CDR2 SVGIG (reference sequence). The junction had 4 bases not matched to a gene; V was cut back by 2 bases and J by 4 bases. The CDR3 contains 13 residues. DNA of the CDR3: TGTGCCTGGAGTAAACAGGGGAGCACTGAAGCTTTCTTT. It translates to CAWSKQGSTEAFF.

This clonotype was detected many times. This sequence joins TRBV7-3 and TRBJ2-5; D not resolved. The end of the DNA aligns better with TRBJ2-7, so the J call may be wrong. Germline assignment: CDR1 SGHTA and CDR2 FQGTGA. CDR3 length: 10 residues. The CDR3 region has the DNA TGTGCCAGCAGCTTAATCGAGCAGTACTTC. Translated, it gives CASSLIEQYF.

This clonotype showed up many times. CDR3 DNA sequence: TGTGCCAGCTCACCGGCGATCCAGAACACTGAAGCTTTCTTT. It is translated as CASSPAIQNTEAFF. The rearrangement uses TRBV18 and TRBJ1-1; D ambiguous. The CDR3 contains 14 residues. Trimming pared 3 bases from V and 1 base from J, leaving 9 bases between. The germline gives CDR1 KGHSH, CDR2 LQKENI.